This TCR beta chain was documented in a study of T cell repertoires in cytomegalovirus infection. Background on the study: Public TCR beta signatures were indicative of both CMV infection and a matching HLA type.

Study outcomes and limitations: HLA-C-restricted CMV-specific TCR beta clonotypes were dominant in the ex vivo response. The cumulative frequency of public TCR beta families distinguished individuals who carried CMV together with the relevant HLA.

MiXCR, applied by TCRdb to the reads, yields one record per CDR3 protein. This table has some 940,000 distinct CDR3 sequences, approximately 30% appearing once. Germline values: CDR1 SNHLY, CDR2 FYNNEI. The CDR3 extends over 14 amino acids. Between the trimmed V and J ends, which lost 8 bases and 5 bases, there was a span of 18 bases. Note on this clonotype: Its antigen remains unknown.

This receptor was identified in a human donor in good health (CMV status not recorded). Some clones in this sample may be carry-over from other donors' samples. This chain links TRBV2 with TRBJ1-1; D is ambiguous. The sequenced sample was cultured CD8+ T cells from PBMCs, obtained from culture after CMV antigen stimulation. The DNA for the CDR3 is TGTGCCAGCGATGCCGGAGGGTTATCAACTGAAGCTTTCTTT. Amino acid sequence: CASDAGGLSTEAFF. Filled out from reference TRBV2 and TRBJ1-1, the complete variable domain reads EPEVTQTPSHQVTQMGQEVILRCVPISNHLYFYWYRQILGQKVEFLVSFYNNEISEKSEIFDDQFSVERPDGSNFTLKIRSTKLEDSAMYFCASDAGGLSTEAFFGQGTRLTVV.